The rows below give T cell receptor beta chains drawn from one sample of a study of OX40 agonist ivuxolimab in advanced cancers. Libraries were prepared by immunoSEQ multiplex PCR; TCRdb keeps only in-frame clonotypes and omits some of them. The top ten clones hold roughly 9.8% of a sample with 20,000 to 25,000 clones, around 76% of them seen once. Sequencing used CD4+ or CD8+ T cells sorted from blood, obtained in a trial of the OX40 agonist ivuxolimab. Receptors originate from an adult with an advanced solid tumor such as melanoma, head and neck, liver or kidney cancer. Each CDR3 is given with its conserved first and last residue. The order of the fields is CDR3 DNA, CDR3 protein, clone size, J gene, D gene, V gene. A D gene is named only where the DNA matches it firmly. Expanded clones get a size class; other rows say once, few or many, or leave the size out.

CDR3nt: TGTGCCAGCAGTGGTGGCACGGGCGTGTTGACGGAGCAGTACTTC
CDR3aa: CASSGGTGVLTEQYF
abundance: NA
j_gene: TRBJ2-7
d_gene: NA
v_gene: TRBV6-1

CDR3nt: TGCGCCAGCAGCCAGTTTAACAGGGGCGGCACAGATACGCAGTATTTT
CDR3aa: CASSQFNRGGTDTQYF
abundance: NA
j_gene: TRBJ2-3
d_gene: TRBD1
v_gene: TRBV4-1

CDR3nt: TGTGCCAGCAGAGAAAAACAGGGGGAGGGAAACACCATATATTTT
CDR3aa: CASREKQGEGNTIYF
abundance: NA
j_gene: TRBJ1-3
d_gene: TRBD1
v_gene: TRBV27

CDR3nt: TGTGCCATCAGTGAAGGGGTCTTGAACACTGAAGCTTTCTTT
CDR3aa: CAISEGVLNTEAFF
abundance: NA
j_gene: TRBJ1-1
d_gene: NA
v_gene: TRBV10-3

CDR3nt: TGTGCCAACACCCTGCGAGACAGGGGACTTAGCACAGATACGCAGTATTTT
CDR3aa: CANTLRDRGLSTDTQYF
abundance: NA
j_gene: TRBJ2-3
d_gene: TRBD1
v_gene: TRBV2

CDR3nt: TGTGCCAGCAGTGAACAGGGGACCGTCTACGAGCAGTACTTC
CDR3aa: CASSEQGTVYEQYF
abundance: NA
j_gene: TRBJ2-7
d_gene: NA
v_gene: TRBV2

CDR3nt: TGTGCCAGCAGCTTAAAGGCAGATAATTCACCCCTCCACTTT
CDR3aa: CASSLKADNSPLHF
abundance: few
j_gene: TRBJ1-6
d_gene: NA
v_gene: TRBV7-6

CDR3nt: TGTGCCAGCAGCTTAGGTCACCTAACCGGGGAGCTGTTTTTT
CDR3aa: CASSLGHLTGELFF
abundance: NA
j_gene: TRBJ2-2
d_gene: NA
v_gene: TRBV7-2

CDR3nt: TGTGCCAGCAGCTTAGCAGAGCACAATGAGCAGTTCTTC
CDR3aa: CASSLAEHNEQFF
abundance: NA
j_gene: TRBJ2-1
d_gene: NA
v_gene: TRBV7-6

CDR3nt: TGCAGCGTTGAAGCCCCCTCCACAGCTTTTCGCGAACACCGGGGAGCTGTTTTT
CDR3aa: CSVEAPSTAFREHRGAVF
abundance: NA
j_gene: TRBJ2-2
d_gene: NA
v_gene: TRBV29-1